The rows below give T cell receptor beta chains drawn from one sample of a study of CD8 T cells in Susac syndrome. TCRdb re-analysed the immunoSEQ multiplex PCR reads in MiXCR, keeping a single row per CDR3 protein. The sample carries 120,000 or so distinct CDR3 sequences, roughly 94% recorded once. The sequenced sample consisted of CD8+ T cells from PBMCs. Receptors were obtained from a human donor with Susac syndrome. Each CDR3 is given without its conserved first and last residue.

CDR3aa	v_gene	j_gene
ASSPGTGFIQY	TRBV3-1	TRBJ2-4
ASSRGRPDYGYT	TRBV7-9	TRBJ1-2
ATSNVGANTGELF	TRBV15	TRBJ2-2
SAIVAGEAYEQY	TRBV20-1	TRBJ2-7
SVVKDTQY	TRBV29-1	TRBJ2-3
ASRIKDTQY	TRBV7-9	TRBJ2-3
ASSYAGVSYEQY	TRBV7-6	TRBJ2-7
ASSLGHSSTDTQY	TRBV5-4	TRBJ2-3
SVRTGKMETQY	TRBV29-1	TRBJ2-5
ASSQEPKGPLEQY	TRBV4-3	TRBJ2-7
ASSLAGGWNIQY	TRBV27	TRBJ2-4
SVEDRANTEAF	TRBV29-1	TRBJ1-1
ASSPPGREYTEAF	TRBV7-9	TRBJ1-1
ASSQGGAVSDEQY	TRBV4-2	TRBJ2-7
ASSLFGGRHQPQH	TRBV27	TRBJ1-5
ASSLGDPPGTDTQY	TRBV11-2	TRBJ2-3
ASSDPGGYEQY	TRBV7-9	TRBJ2-7
ASSCGQGICEQY	TRBV5-1	TRBJ2-7
ASRRRSGLETQY	TRBV6-2/TRBV6-3	TRBJ2-5
ATAGLNQPQH	TRBV12-3/TRBV12-4	TRBJ1-5
ASSDLGGDHNEQF	TRBV11-2	TRBJ2-1
ASSPNGELF	TRBV6-5	TRBJ2-2
ASSLSGGGIGNQPQH	TRBV11-2	TRBJ1-5
ASSDPTGWGNYGYT	TRBV25-1	TRBJ1-2
SVEGGLYTDTQY	TRBV29-1	TRBJ2-3